This T cell receptor (beta chain) is from a study of technical replicates of blood from several donors. TCRdb's copy holds only in-frame clones and misses some; the assay was immunoSEQ multiplex PCR. Seen here are about 93,000 clones, 95% observed once, and the top ten hold 0.2% to 0.3%. The CDR3 loop spans 13 amino acids. Germline V gene lookup returns CDR1 SEHNR and CDR2 FQNEAQ (reference sequence). The V and J ends lost 5 bases and 4 bases, in that order; junction bases with no gene match: 2. The sequence was collected from a human donor in good health. The V gene is TRBV7-9, the J gene TRBJ1-2; 9 bases line up with TRBD1. Input material: T cells isolated from PBMCs. The CDR3 loop reads CASSRGQGYGYTF. CDR3 nucleotide sequence: TGTGCCAGCAGCCGGGGACAGGGCTATGGCTACACCTTC.